One sample yielded the 9 T cell receptor beta chains listed below, sequenced in a study of CD8+CD57+ T cells in acquired aplastic anemia. CDR3 and TCR beta VDJ profiling relied on a genomic DNA template. MiXCR, run by TCRdb on the reads, gives a single entry per CDR3 protein. The repertoire holds some 200,000 distinct CDR3 sequences, with 65% as singletons. Selection for sequencing was limited to patients who had shown CD8+CD57+ cell expansion by flow cytometry. The specimen sequenced was sorted CD4+, CD8+, or CD8+CD57+ T cells (not recorded which) from PBMCs. All receptors derive from a human donor with aplastic anemia.

This clonotype was observed a handful of times. The rearrangement joins TRBV7-9 to TRBJ1-6; D might be TRBD1 (5 bases). The germline gives CDR1 SEHNR, CDR2 FQNEAQ (reference sequence). The germline V and J ends were trimmed by 6 bases and 7 bases, with 22 bases remaining between them. The CDR3 sequence is 17 residues long. The CDR3 sequence is CASSDTRGGGWNSPLHF. The CDR3 DNA sequence: TGTGCCAGCAGTGACACACGGGGGGGAGGATGGAATTCACCCCTCCACTTT.

The genes are TRBV24-1 and TRBJ2-4; D is possibly TRBD1 (5 bases). The ends were cut back, 6 bases at V and 7 bases at J, with 6 bases in the middle. Germline CDR1 and CDR2: KGHDR and SFDVKD. The CDR3 is 11 residues long. CDR3 region: CATSKGNIQYF. The CDR3 DNA sequence: TGTGCCACCAGTAAGGGGAACATTCAGTACTTC.

V gene TRBV29-1 combines with J gene TRBJ1-2, with 7 positions matching TRBD1. This CDR3 region has 12 residues. The junction had 8 bases not matched to a gene; V was cut back by 7 bases and J by 6 bases. Germline CDR1 and CDR2: SQVTM and ANQGSEA. The CDR3 DNA follows: TGCAGCGCCGACGACAGGGAGCATGGCTACACCTTC. This sequence encodes CSADDREHGYTF.

V is TRBV7-2 and J is TRBJ2-1, with 9 bases identical to TRBD1. V lost 4 bases, J lost 3 bases, and 7 bases stayed unmatched. The CDR3 loop spans 16 amino acids. CDR1 SGHTA and CDR2 FQGNSA come from the germline V gene. The CDR3 nucleotides read TGTGCCAGCAGCTCGCCGGGACAGGGTTTCTACAATGAGCAGTTCTTC. Amino acids: CASSSPGQGFYNEQFF.

The chain couples TRBV10-2 to TRBJ2-3; TRBD1 might be the D (6 bases). Germline CDR1 is WSHSY and CDR2 is SAAADI. The CDR3 is 15 amino acids. Trimming left V 8 bases short and J 0 bases short, with 15 bases between. The CDR3, as DNA: TGCGCCAGCTCTCCAGGGGTGGCTAGCACAGATACGCAGTATTTT. This codes for CASSPGVASTDTQYF.

J is TRBJ2-7 and V is TRBV5-1; no reliable D call. This CDR3 has 13 residues. Trimming shortened V by 3 bases and J by 1 base, and 8 bases separated the two germline ends. The germline gives CDR1 SGHRS, CDR2 YFSETQ. CDR3 sequence reads: CASSSLQSYEQYF. The CDR3 DNA sequence: TGCGCCAGCAGCTCACTTCAGTCCTACGAGCAGTACTTC.

In DNA, the CDR3 is TGTGCCACCCACGGGGGAGGTTCTGATACGCAGTATTTT. Amino acids: CATHGGGSDTQYF. The V gene is TRBV7-9, the J gene TRBJ2-3; a possible D gene is TRBD2 (6 bases). The CDR3 loop spans 13 amino acids. Germline values: CDR1 SEHNR, CDR2 FQNEAQ (reference sequence). V dropped 10 bases and J dropped 6 bases, with 17 bases sitting between them. Complete variable domain (other parts from reference TRBV7-9 and TRBJ2-3): DTGVSQNPRHKITKRGQNVTFRCDPISEHNRLYWYRQTLGQGPEFLTYFQNEAQLEKSRLLSDRFSAERPKGSFSTLEIQRTEQGDSAMYLCATHGGGSDTQYFGPGTRLTVL.

This clonotype occurred many times. The genes are TRBV11-3 and TRBJ2-3; no reliable D call. The CDR3 is 13 residues long. Per the germline V gene, CDR1 is SGHNT and CDR2 is YENEEA. V was pared by 1 base and J by 2 bases, with 4 bases between. In DNA, the CDR3 is TGTGCCAGCAGCTTAGTCAACACAGATACGCAGTATTTT. Translating gives CASSLVNTDTQYF.

The chain is built from TRBV5-1 and TRBJ1-2, with 10 bases identical to TRBD1. Trimming cost V 0 bases and J 8 bases; bases outside gene matches: 4. This CDR3 is built from 14 residues. Germline CDR1 and CDR2: SGHRS and YFSETQ. CDR3 sequence reads: CASSLAGQGNGYTF. The CDR3 nucleotides are TGCGCCAGCAGCTTGGCGGGACAGGGGAACGGCTACACCTTC.